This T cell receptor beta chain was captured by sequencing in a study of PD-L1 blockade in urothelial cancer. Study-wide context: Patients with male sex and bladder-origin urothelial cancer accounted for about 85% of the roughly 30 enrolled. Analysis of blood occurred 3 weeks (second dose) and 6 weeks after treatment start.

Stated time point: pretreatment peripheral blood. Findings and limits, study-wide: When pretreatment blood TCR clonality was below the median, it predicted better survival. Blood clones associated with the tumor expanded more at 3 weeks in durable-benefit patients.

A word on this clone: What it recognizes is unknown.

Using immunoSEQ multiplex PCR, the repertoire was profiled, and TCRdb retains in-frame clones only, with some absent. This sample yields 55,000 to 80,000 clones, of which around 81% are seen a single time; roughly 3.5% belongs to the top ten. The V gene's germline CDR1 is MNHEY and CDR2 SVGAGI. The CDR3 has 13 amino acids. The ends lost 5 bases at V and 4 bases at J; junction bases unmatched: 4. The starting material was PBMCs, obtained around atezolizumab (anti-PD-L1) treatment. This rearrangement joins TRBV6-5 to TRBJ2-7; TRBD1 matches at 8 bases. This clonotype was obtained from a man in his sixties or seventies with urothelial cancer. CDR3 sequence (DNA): TGTGCCAGCAGTCGGACAGGGAAATACGAGCAGTACTTC. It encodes CASSRTGKYEQYF.